This is a list of T cell receptor beta chains from one sample in a study of cytomegalovirus exposure and HLA in healthy donors. Measured with immunoSEQ multiplex PCR; TCRdb has only the in-frame clones, and not every one. Of 100,000 to 150,000 clones in the sample, approximately 76% were seen once. Material for sequencing was PBMCs. Receptor source: a man in his sixties in good health and CMV-seropositive. The CDR3 runs from the conserved cysteine through the conserved F or W. A D gene is named only where the DNA matches it firmly. Size tells how often a clone was seen (once, few, many) or the class of an expanded clone, and some rows leave it out.

v_gene: TRBV7-9; abundance: -; d_gene: -; j_gene: TRBJ1-2; CDR3aa: CASSREANYGYTF; CDR3nt: TGTGCCAGCAGCCGGGAAGCTAACTATGGCTACACCTTC
v_gene: TRBV5-4; abundance: -; d_gene: -; j_gene: TRBJ1-1; CDR3aa: CASSLDRNTEAFF; CDR3nt: TGTGCCAGCAGCTTGGACAGGAACACTGAAGCTTTCTTT
v_gene: TRBV9; abundance: -; d_gene: -; j_gene: TRBJ2-2; CDR3aa: CASSPFTGGHQSGELFF; CDR3nt: TGTGCCAGCAGCCCCTTTACCGGGGGGCATCAGAGCGGGGAGCTGTTTTTT
v_gene: TRBV5-4; abundance: once; d_gene: -; j_gene: TRBJ2-5; CDR3aa: CASSPERTVETQYF; CDR3nt: TGTGCCAGCAGCCCGGAACGGACAGTAGAGACCCAGTACTTC
v_gene: TRBV9; abundance: -; d_gene: TRBD1; j_gene: TRBJ2-2; CDR3aa: CASSGPGGANTGELFF; CDR3nt: TGTGCCAGCAGCGGTCCAGGGGGCGCGAACACCGGGGAGCTGTTTTTT
v_gene: TRBV7-2; abundance: once; d_gene: -; j_gene: TRBJ2-4; CDR3aa: CASSLTRGIQYF; CDR3nt: TGTGCCAGCAGCTTAACCAGGGGCATTCAGTACTTC
v_gene: TRBV5-6; abundance: few; d_gene: -; j_gene: TRBJ1-2; CDR3aa: CASSLAGGSGYTF; CDR3nt: TGTGCCAGCAGCTTGGCGGGAGGGAGTGGCTACACCTTC
v_gene: TRBV2; abundance: -; d_gene: -; j_gene: TRBJ2-3; CDR3aa: CASRGSPADTQYF; CDR3nt: TGTGCCAGCCGGGGGTCTCCGGCAGATACGCAGTATTTT
v_gene: TRBV19; abundance: -; d_gene: -; j_gene: TRBJ2-3; CDR3aa: CASSSPHGTPSSTDTQYF; CDR3nt: TGTGCCAGTAGTTCCCCCCACGGGACACCAAGCAGCACAGATACGCAGTATTTT
v_gene: TRBV9; abundance: -; d_gene: TRBD2; j_gene: TRBJ2-7; CDR3aa: CASSTRTSGARYEQYF; CDR3nt: TGTGCCAGCAGCACCCGGACTAGCGGGGCACGTTACGAGCAGTACTTC
v_gene: TRBV28; abundance: -; d_gene: TRBD1; j_gene: TRBJ1-2; CDR3aa: CASSPGTATAQGYTF; CDR3nt: TGTGCCAGCAGTCCCGGGACAGCAACGGCGCAGGGCTACACCTTC
v_gene: TRBV6-1; abundance: -; d_gene: -; j_gene: TRBJ1-1; CDR3aa: CASSEMGQDMNTEAFF; CDR3nt: TGTGCCAGCAGTGAAATGGGGCAGGATATGAACACTGAAGCTTTCTTT
v_gene: TRBV18; abundance: -; d_gene: -; j_gene: TRBJ1-1; CDR3aa: CASSPRTAEHFF; CDR3nt: TGTGCCAGCTCACCACGGACAGCCGAGCATTTCTTT
v_gene: TRBV29-1; abundance: -; d_gene: -; j_gene: TRBJ2-5; CDR3aa: CSVEYGGGGETQYF; CDR3nt: TGCAGCGTTGAGTACGGGGGAGGAGGAGAGACCCAGTACTTC
v_gene: TRBV11-2; abundance: -; d_gene: -; j_gene: TRBJ1-1; CDR3aa: CASSLDHNTEAFF; CDR3nt: TGTGCCAGCAGCTTAGACCATAACACTGAAGCTTTCTTT
v_gene: TRBV5-5; abundance: few; d_gene: -; j_gene: TRBJ2-7; CDR3aa: CASSLRSYEQYF; CDR3nt: TGTGCCAGCAGCTTGAGGAGCTACGAGCAGTACTTC
v_gene: TRBV7-2; abundance: -; d_gene: -; j_gene: TRBJ2-2; CDR3aa: CASSLAGGRTGELFF; CDR3nt: TGTGCCAGCAGCTTAGCGGGGGGGCGTACCGGGGAGCTGTTTTTT
v_gene: TRBV11-2; abundance: -; d_gene: TRBD1; j_gene: TRBJ1-2; CDR3aa: CASTALGLGQGNYGYTF; CDR3nt: TGTGCCAGCACCGCTCTAGGTCTCGGACAGGGGAACTATGGCTACACCTTC
v_gene: TRBV9; abundance: -; d_gene: TRBD1; j_gene: TRBJ1-5; CDR3aa: CASSRDRWGNQPQHF; CDR3nt: TGTGCCAGCTCCCGGGACAGGTGGGGCAATCAGCCCCAGCATTTT
v_gene: TRBV2; abundance: -; d_gene: TRBD2; j_gene: TRBJ2-5; CDR3aa: CASSGLTSGSRETQYF; CDR3nt: TGTGCCAGCAGTGGCCTGACTAGCGGGAGTCGGGAGACCCAGTACTTC
v_gene: TRBV5-1; abundance: -; d_gene: TRBD1; j_gene: TRBJ1-1; CDR3aa: CASSSSTTGENTEAFF; CDR3nt: TGCGCCAGCAGCTCCTCTACAACAGGGGAGAACACTGAAGCTTTCTTT
v_gene: TRBV7-8; abundance: -; d_gene: -; j_gene: TRBJ2-7; CDR3aa: CASSRERALAYEQYF; CDR3nt: TGTGCCAGCAGCCGAGAGAGAGCGCTAGCCTACGAGCAGTACTTC
v_gene: TRBV7-2; abundance: -; d_gene: -; j_gene: TRBJ1-1; CDR3aa: CASSLERTVTEAFF; CDR3nt: TGTGCCAGCAGCTTAGAAAGGACAGTGACTGAGGCTTTCTTT